This T cell receptor beta chain is from a study of T-cell reconstitution after alpha-beta-depleted transplantation in children. CDR1 DFQATT and CDR2 SNEGSKA come from the germline V gene (reference sequence). The CDR3 has 15 amino acids. The V and J ends lost 3 bases and 7 bases respectively, with 19 bases between them. Study-level results: T cells produced anew were the main source of T-cell counts and diversity one year after transplant. At around two months after transplant, the alpha-beta T cells were reportedly derived from several hundred expanded clones that came from non-depleted graft cells. Surviving recipient T cells and intrathymic progenitors accounted for some patients' high TCRbeta diversity at day 60.

Preparation of the TCRbeta library involved a method that used unique molecular identifiers. TCRdb reprocessed the PCR reads with MiXCR, giving one entry per CDR3 protein. Among a few hundred thousand distinct CDR3 sequences listed, roughly 7.8% were seen once. This clonotype was counted only a few times. The antigen remains unidentified. The rearrangement uses TRBV20-1 and TRBJ2-4; D perhaps matches TRBD2 (6 bases). This clonotype was sampled from a female patient aged 2 to 10 who had a stem cell transplant for Fanconi anemia, so the T cells may come from the graft donor. The sequenced sample was peripheral blood, obtained 360 days after TCRalphabeta/CD19-depleted stem cell transplant. CDR3 in DNA: TGCAGTGCTAGTGCCCGTGAAACTAGCTTCAACATTCAGTACTTC. Its protein product is CSASARETSFNIQYF.